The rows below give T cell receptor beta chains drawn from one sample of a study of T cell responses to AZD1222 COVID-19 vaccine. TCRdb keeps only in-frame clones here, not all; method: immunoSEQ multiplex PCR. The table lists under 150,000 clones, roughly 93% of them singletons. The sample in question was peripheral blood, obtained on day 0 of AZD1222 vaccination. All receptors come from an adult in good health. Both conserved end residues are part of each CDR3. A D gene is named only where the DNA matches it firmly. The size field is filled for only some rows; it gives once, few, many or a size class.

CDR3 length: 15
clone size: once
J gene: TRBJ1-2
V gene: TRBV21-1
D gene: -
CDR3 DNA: TGTGCCAGCAGCAAGAAGAAGAGAATTAACTATGGCTACACCTTC
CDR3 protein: CASSKKKRINYGYTF

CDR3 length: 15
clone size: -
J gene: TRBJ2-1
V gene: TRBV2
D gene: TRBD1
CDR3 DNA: TGTGCCAGCAGACTCGACAGGGCAGGAGTCAATGAGCAGTTCTTC
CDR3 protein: CASRLDRAGVNEQFF

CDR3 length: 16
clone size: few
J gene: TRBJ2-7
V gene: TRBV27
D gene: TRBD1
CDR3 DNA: TGTGCCAGCAGTCCCTCTCAGGGGGAAGATTCCTACGAGCAGTACTTC
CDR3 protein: CASSPSQGEDSYEQYF

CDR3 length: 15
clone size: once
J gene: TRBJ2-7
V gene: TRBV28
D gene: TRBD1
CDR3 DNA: TGTGCCAGCAGTAACCGACAGGGAGTCTCCTACGAGCAGTACTTC
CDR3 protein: CASSNRQGVSYEQYF

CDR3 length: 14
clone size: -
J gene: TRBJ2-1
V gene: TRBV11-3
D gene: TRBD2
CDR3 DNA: TGTGCCAGCAGCTTAGGACTAGCGTCGAATGAGCAGTTCTTC
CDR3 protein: CASSLGLASNEQFF

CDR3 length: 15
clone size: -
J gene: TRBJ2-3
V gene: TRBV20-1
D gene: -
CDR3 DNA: TGCAGTGCTAGTGGCTTCGAAACATACACAGATACGCAGTATTTT
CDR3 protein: CSASGFETYTDTQYF

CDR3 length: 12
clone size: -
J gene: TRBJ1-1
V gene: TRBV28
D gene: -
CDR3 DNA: TGTGCCAGCACAAACCCAGGATCTGAAGCTTTCTTT
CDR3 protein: CASTNPGSEAFF

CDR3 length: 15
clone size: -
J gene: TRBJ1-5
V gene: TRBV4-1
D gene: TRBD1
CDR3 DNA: TGCGCCAGCACGCCAGGGACAGGGGCGGGTCAGCCCCAGCATTTT
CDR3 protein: CASTPGTGAGQPQHF

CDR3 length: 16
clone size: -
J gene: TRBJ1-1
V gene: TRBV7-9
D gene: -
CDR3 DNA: TGTGCCAGCAGCTTAAACCAGGGAGGAGGAAACACTGAAGCTTTCTTT
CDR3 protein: CASSLNQGGGNTEAFF

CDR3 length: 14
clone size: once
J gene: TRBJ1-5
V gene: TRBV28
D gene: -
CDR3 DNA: TGTGCCAGCTTTCAGGGACTGTACGGACAGCCCCAGCATTTT
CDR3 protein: CASFQGLYGQPQHF

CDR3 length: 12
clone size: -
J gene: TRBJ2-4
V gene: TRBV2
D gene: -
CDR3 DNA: TGTGCCAGCAAGGGCAGAGAAAACATTCAGTACTTC
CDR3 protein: CASKGRENIQYF

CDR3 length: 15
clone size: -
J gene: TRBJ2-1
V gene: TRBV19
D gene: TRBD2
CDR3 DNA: TGTGCCAGTAAAGAAGCTAGCGGGGCTTACAATGAGCAGTTCTTC
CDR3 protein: CASKEASGAYNEQFF

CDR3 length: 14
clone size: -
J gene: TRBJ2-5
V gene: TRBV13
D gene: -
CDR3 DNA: TGTGCCAGCAGCCCCTTAAACCGGGTAGAGACCCAGTACTTC
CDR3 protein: CASSPLNRVETQYF

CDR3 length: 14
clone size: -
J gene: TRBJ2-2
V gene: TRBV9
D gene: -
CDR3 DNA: TGTGCCAGCAGCACTCCGGACTACACCGGGGAGCTGTTTTTT
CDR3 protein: CASSTPDYTGELFF

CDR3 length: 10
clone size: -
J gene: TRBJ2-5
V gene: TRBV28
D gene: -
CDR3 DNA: TGTGCCACCTCCCTAGAGACCCAGTACTTC
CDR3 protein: CATSLETQYF

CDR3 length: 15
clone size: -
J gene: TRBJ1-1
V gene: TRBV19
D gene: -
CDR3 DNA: TGTGCCAGTAACATACGCGGACGGTACCGGACTGAAGCTTTCTTT
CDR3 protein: CASNIRGRYRTEAFF

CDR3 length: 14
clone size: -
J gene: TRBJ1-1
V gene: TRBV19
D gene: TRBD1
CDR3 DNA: TGTGCCAGTAGCCCAAGACAGGGGCCATATGAAGCTTTCTTT
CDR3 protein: CASSPRQGPYEAFF

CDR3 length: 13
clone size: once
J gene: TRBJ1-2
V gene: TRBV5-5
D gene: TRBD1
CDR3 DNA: TGTGCCAGCAGCTGGTCGACAGGGGTAGACTACACCTTC
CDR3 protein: CASSWSTGVDYTF

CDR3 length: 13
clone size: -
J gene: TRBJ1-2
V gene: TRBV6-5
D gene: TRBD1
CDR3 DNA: TGTGCCAGCAGAACGGGACAGAACTATGGCTACACCTTC
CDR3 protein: CASRTGQNYGYTF

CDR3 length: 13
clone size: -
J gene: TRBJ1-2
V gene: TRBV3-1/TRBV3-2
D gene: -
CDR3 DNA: TGTGCCAGCAGCCAAGGGGTCAGCTATGGCTACACCTTC
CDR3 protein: CASSQGVSYGYTF

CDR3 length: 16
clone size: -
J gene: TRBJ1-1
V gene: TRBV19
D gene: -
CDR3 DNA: TGTGCCAGTAGTATAATCGGAGGGGTAAGCCACACTGAAGCTTTCTTT
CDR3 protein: CASSIIGGVSHTEAFF

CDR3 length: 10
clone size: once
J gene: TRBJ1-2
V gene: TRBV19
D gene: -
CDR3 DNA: TGTGCCAGCACGGTCTATGGCTACACCTTC
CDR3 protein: CASTVYGYTF

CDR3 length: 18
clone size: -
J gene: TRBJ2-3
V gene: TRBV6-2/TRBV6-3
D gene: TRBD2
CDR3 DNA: TGTGCCAGCAGTTACTCTTCACTAGCGGGCCCTGGAACAGATACGCAGTATTTT
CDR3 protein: CASSYSSLAGPGTDTQYF

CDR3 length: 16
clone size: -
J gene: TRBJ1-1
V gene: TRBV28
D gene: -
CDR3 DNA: TGTGCCAGCTCAGGAACAGGGCGGGTTATGAACACTGAAGCTTTCTTT
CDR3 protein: CASSGTGRVMNTEAFF

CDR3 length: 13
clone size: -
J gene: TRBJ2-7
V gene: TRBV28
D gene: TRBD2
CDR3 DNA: TGTGCCAGCAGACTAGCGGGGATCTACGAGCAGTACTTC
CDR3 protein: CASRLAGIYEQYF

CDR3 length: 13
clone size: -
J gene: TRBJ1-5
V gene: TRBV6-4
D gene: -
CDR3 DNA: TGTGCCAGCAGTGCGTCTACTAAGGACCCCCAGCATTTT
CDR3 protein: CASSASTKDPQHF

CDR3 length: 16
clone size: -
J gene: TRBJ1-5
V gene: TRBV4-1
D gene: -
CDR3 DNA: TGCGCCAGCAGCCAAGGAGTGGGAGCAGGGAGTTCGCCCCAGCATTTT
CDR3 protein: CASSQGVGAGSSPQHF

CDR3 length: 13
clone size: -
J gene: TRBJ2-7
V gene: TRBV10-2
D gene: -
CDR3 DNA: TGCGCCAGCAGTGGTATAGGGATCTACGAGCAGTACTTC
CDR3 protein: CASSGIGIYEQYF

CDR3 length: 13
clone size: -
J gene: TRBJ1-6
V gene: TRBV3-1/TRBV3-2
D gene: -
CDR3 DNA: TGTGCCAGCAGCCAAGGACCGCAATCACCCCTCCACTTT
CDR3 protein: CASSQGPQSPLHF

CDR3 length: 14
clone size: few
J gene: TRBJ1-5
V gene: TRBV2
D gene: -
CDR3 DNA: TGTGCCAGCAGTGCGGGAAGAAAGAATCAGCCCCAGCATTTT
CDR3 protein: CASSAGRKNQPQHF

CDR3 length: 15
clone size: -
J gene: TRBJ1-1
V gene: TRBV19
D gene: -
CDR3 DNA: TGTGCCAGTAGTATCAAACGTTTTCGCAGCACTGAAGCTTTCTTT
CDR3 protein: CASSIKRFRSTEAFF

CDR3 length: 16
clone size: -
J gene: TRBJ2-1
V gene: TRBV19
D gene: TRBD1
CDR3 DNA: TGTGCCAGTACTCCGTCCCCGGGACAGGCTTCAAATGAGCAGTTCTTC
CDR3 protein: CASTPSPGQASNEQFF

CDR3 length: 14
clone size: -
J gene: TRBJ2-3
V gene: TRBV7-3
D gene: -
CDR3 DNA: TGTGCCAGCAGCTTAAATGCGTACACAGATACGCAGTATTTT
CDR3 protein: CASSLNAYTDTQYF

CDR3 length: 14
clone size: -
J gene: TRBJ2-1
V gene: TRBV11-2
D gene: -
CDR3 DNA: TGTGCCAGCAGCTTAGTTGCGTCCTACAATGAGCAGTTCTTC
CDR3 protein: CASSLVASYNEQFF

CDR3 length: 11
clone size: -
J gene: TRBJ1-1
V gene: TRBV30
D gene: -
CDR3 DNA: TGTGCCTGGTACAGGAGTACTGAAGCTTTCTTT
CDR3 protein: CAWYRSTEAFF

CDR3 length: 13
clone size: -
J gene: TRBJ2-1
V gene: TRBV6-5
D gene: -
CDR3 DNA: TGTGCCAGCAGCGCGACACGTCCGAGTGAGCAGTTCTTC
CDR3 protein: CASSATRPSEQFF

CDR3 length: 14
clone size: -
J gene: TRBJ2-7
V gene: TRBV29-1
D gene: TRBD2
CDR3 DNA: TGCAGCGTTGGGGGGAGGGGTTCTTTCTACGAGCAGTACTTC
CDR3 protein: CSVGGRGSFYEQYF

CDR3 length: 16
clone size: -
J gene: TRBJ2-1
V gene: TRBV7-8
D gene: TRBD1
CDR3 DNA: TGTGCCAGCAGCTTATATACAGGGGCGGCCTACAATGAGCAGTTCTTC
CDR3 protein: CASSLYTGAAYNEQFF

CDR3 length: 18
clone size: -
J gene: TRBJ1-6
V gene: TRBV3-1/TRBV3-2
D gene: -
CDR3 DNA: TGTGCCAGCAGCCAAAGTCGGGGGGGCTATTTGGCGGGTTCACCCCTCCACTTT
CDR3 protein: CASSQSRGGYLAGSPLHF

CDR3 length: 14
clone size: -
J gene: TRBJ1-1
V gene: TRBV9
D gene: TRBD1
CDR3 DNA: TGTGCCAGCAGCCCGACGACAGGGGGCCTGATGCCTTTCTTT
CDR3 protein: CASSPTTGGLMPFF

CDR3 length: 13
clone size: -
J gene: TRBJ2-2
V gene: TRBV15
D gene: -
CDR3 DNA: TGTGCCACCAGCAGAGATCAGGGCGGGGAGCTGTTTTTT
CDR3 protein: CATSRDQGGELFF

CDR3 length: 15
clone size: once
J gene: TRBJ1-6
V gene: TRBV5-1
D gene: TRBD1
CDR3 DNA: TGCGCCAGCAGCTTGGCAGGGACAGGGAATTCACCCCTCCACTTT
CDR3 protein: CASSLAGTGNSPLHF

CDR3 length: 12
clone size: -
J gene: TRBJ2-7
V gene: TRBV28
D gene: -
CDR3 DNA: TGTGCCAGCAGCCCGGTCGGCTACGAGCAGTACTTC
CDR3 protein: CASSPVGYEQYF

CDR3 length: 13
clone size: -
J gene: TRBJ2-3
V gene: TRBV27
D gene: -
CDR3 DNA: TGTGCCAGCCGGGTCGGGTTGGCAGATACGCAGTATTTT
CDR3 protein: CASRVGLADTQYF

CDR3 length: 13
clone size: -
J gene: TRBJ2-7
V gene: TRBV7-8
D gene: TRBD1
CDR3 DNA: TGTGCCAGCAGCCTGACAGGGTTCTACGAGCAGTACTTC
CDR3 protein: CASSLTGFYEQYF

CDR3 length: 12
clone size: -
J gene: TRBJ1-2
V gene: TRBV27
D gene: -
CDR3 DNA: TGTGCCAGCAGTCCCGGGAGAGGAGGCTACACCTTC
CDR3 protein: CASSPGRGGYTF

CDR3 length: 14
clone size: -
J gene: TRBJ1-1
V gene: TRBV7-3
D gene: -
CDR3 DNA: TGTGCCAGCAGCGCAGAAGGGTTCTTCACTGAAGCTTTCTTT
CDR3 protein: CASSAEGFFTEAFF

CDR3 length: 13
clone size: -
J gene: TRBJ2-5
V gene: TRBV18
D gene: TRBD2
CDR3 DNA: TGTGCCAGCTCACCAGGGGGGGAAGAGACCCAGTACTTC
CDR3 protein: CASSPGGEETQYF

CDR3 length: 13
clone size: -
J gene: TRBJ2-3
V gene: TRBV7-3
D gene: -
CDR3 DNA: TGTGCCAGCAGCTCCGCGAACACAGATACGCAGTATTTT
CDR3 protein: CASSSANTDTQYF

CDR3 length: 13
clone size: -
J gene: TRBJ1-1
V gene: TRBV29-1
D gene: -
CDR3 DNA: TGCAGCGTTGGACGTAGGCGGGAGTCTGAAGCTTTCTTT
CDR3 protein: CSVGRRRESEAFF

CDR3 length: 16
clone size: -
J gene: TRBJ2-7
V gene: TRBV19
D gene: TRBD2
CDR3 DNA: TGTGCCAGTAGTGTGAAAAGCGGGAGTTCTTCCTACGAGCAGTACTTC
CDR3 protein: CASSVKSGSSSYEQYF

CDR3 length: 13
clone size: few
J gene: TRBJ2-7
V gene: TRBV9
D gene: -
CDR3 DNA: TGTGCCAGCAGCGTAGTGGGGGGCCGCGAGCAGTACTTC
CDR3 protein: CASSVVGGREQYF

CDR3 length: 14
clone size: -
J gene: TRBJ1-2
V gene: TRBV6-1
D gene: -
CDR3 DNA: TGTGCCAGCAGTGAGCTTGTAGGGCCGGGTGGCTACACCTTC
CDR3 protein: CASSELVGPGGYTF

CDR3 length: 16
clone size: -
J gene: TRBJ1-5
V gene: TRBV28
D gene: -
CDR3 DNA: TGTGCCAGCAGTCCCCCACGGCCCAGCCCCTATCAGCCCCAGCATTTT
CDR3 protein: CASSPPRPSPYQPQHF

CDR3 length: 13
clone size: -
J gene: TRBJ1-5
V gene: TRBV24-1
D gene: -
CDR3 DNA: TGTGCCACCAGTGCAGGGTCGAGGCAGCCCCAGCATTTT
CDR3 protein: CATSAGSRQPQHF

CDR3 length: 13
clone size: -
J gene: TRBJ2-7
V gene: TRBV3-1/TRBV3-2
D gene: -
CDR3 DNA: TGTGCCAGCAGCCCGGGGCGGAATTACGAGCAGTACTTC
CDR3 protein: CASSPGRNYEQYF

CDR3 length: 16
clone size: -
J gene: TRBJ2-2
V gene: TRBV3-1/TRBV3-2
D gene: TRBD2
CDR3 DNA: TGTGCCAGCAGCCAGGGACTAGCGGGAGCGGCCGGGGAGCTGTTTTTT
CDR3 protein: CASSQGLAGAAGELFF

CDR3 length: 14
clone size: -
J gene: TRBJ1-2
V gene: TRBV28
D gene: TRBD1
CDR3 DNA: TGTGCCAGCAGTTTACCCGGGACAGGGGCCAGCTACACCTTC
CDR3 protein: CASSLPGTGASYTF

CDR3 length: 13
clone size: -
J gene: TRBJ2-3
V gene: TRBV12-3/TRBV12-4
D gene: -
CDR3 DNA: TGTGCCAGCAGTTCCGGGCCTCCCGGGACGCAGTATTTT
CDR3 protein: CASSSGPPGTQYF

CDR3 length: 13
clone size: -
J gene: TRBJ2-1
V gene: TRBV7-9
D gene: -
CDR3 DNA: TGTGCCAGCAGCTTGACTCAGGGGCATGAGCAGTTCTTC
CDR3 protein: CASSLTQGHEQFF